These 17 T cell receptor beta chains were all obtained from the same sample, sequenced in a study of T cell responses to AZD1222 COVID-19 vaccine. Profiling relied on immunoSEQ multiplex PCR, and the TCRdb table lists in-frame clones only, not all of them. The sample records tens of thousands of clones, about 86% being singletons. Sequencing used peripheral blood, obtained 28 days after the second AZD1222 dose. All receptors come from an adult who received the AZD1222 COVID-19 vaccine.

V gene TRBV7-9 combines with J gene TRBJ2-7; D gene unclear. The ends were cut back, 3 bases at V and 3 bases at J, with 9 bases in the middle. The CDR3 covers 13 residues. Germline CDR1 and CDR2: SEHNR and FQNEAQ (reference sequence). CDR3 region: CASSLEPFYEQYF. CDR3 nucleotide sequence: TGTGCCAGCAGCTTGGAGCCTTTCTACGAGCAGTACTTC. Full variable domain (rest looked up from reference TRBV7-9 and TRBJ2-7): DTGVSQNPRHKITKRGQNVTFRCDPISEHNRLYWYRQTLGQGPEFLTYFQNEAQLEKSRLLSDRFSAERPKGSFSTLEIQRTEQGDSAMYLCASSLEPFYEQYFGPGTRLTVT.

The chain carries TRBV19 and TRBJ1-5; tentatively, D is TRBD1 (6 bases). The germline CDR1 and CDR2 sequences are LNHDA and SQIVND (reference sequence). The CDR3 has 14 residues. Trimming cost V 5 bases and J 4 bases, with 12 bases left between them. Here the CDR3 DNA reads TGTGCCAGTAGTGTGGGGGGGCGGAATCAGCCCCAGCATTTT. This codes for CASSVGGRNQPQHF.

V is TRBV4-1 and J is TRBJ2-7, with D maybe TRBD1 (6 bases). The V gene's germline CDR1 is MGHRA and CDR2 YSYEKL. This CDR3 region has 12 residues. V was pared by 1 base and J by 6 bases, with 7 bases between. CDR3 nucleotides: TGCGCCAGCAGCCAAGCAGGGGCCGAGCAGTACTTC. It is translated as CASSQAGAEQYF.

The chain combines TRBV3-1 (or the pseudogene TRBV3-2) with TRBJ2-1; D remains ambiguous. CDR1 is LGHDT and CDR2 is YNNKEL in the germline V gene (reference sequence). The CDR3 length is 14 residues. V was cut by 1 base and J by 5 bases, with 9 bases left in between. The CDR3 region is CASSQVYGHNEQFF. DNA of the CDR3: TGTGCCAGCAGCCAAGTTTACGGCCACAATGAGCAGTTCTTC.

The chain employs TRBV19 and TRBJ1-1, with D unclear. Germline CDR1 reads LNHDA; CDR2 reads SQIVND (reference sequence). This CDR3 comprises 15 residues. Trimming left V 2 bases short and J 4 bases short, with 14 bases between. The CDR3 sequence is CASSISGEGGTEAFF. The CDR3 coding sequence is TGTGCCAGTAGTATATCCGGGGAGGGAGGCACTGAAGCTTTCTTT.

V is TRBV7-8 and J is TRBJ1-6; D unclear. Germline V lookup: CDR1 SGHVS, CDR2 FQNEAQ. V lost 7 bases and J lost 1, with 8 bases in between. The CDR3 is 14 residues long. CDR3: CASTVGSYNSPLHF. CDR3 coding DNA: TGTGCCAGCACGGTGGGATCCTATAATTCACCCCTCCACTTT.

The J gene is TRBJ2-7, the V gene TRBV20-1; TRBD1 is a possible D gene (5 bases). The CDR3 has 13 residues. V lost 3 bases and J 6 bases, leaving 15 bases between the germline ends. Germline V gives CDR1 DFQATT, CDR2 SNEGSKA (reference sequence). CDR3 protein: CSASRQGWVEQYF. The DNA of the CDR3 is TGCAGTGCTAGTCGTCAGGGATGGGTCGAGCAGTACTTC.

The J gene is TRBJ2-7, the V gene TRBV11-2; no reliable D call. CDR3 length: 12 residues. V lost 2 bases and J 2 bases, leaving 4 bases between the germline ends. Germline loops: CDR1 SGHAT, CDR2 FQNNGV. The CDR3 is CASSLSAYEQYF. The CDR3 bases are TGTGCCAGCAGCTTATCCGCCTACGAGCAGTACTTC.

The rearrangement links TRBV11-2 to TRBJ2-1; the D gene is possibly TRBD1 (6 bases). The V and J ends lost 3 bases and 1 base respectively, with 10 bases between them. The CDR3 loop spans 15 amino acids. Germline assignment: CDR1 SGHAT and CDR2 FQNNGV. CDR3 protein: CASSFAGQSYNEQFF. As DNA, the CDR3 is TGTGCCAGCAGCTTTGCCGGACAGTCCTACAATGAGCAGTTCTTC. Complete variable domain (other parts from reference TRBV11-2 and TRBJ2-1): EAGVAQSPRYKIIEKRQSVAFWCNPISGHATLYWYQQILGQGPKLLIQFQNNGVVDDSQLPKDRFSAERLKGVDSTLKIQPAKLEDSAVYLCASSFAGQSYNEQFFGPGTRLTVL.

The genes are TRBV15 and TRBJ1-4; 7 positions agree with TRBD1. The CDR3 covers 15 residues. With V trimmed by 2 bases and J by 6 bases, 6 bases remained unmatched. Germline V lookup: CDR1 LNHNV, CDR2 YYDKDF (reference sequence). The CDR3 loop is CATSRLGTDYEKLFF. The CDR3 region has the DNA TGTGCCACCAGCAGACTCGGGACAGACTATGAAAAACTGTTTTTT.

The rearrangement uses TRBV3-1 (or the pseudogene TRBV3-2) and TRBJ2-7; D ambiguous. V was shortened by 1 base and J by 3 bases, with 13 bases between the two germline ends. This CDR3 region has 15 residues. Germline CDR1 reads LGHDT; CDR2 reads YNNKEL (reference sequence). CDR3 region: CASSQGLGWGYEQYF. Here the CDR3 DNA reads TGTGCCAGCAGCCAAGGCTTGGGATGGGGCTACGAGCAGTACTTC.

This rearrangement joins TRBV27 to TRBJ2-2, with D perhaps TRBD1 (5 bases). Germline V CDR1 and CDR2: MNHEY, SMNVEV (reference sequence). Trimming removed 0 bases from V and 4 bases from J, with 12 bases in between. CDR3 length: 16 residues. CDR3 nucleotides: TGTGCCAGCAGTTTATCGGTTCAGGGCGGCACCGGGGAGCTGTTTTTT. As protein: CASSLSVQGGTGELFF.

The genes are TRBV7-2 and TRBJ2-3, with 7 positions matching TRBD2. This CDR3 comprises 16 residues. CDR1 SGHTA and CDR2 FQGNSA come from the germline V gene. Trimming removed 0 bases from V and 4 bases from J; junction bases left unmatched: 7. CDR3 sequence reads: CASSLAVAGVSDTQYF. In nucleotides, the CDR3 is TGTGCCAGCAGCTTAGCGGTGGCGGGAGTTTCAGATACGCAGTATTTT.

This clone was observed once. The CDR3 coding sequence is TGTGCCAGCACGATACAGGGATTGAAGTCTGAAGCTTTCTTT. This codes for CASTIQGLKSEAFF. The chain links TRBV28 to TRBJ1-1; TRBD1 is a possible D gene (6 bases). This CDR3 spans 14 amino acids. Germline V gene lookup returns CDR1 MDHEN and CDR2 SYDVKM. Trimming removed 7 bases at V and 6 bases at J, with 18 bases between.

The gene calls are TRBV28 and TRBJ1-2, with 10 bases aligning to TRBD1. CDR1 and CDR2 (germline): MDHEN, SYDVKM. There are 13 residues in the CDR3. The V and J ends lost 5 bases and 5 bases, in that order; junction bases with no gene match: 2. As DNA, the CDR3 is TGTGCCAGCAGTGGGACAGGGGATTATGGCTACACCTTC. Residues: CASSGTGDYGYTF.

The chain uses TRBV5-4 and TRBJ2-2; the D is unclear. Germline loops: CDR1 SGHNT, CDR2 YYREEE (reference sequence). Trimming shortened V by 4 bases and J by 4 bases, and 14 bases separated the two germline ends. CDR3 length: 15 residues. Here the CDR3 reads CASSLSPASTGELFF. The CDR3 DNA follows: TGTGCCAGCAGCCTTTCACCGGCCTCCACCGGGGAGCTGTTTTTT.

CDR3: CASSRDQNTEAFF. The CDR3 DNA follows: TGTGCCAGCAGCCGGGACCAAAACACTGAAGCTTTCTTT. The rearrangement joins TRBV12-3 or TRBV12-4 to TRBJ1-1; TRBD1 might be the D (5 bases). The CDR3 is made up of 13 amino acids. V was shortened by 6 bases and J by 2 bases, with 10 bases between the two germline ends.